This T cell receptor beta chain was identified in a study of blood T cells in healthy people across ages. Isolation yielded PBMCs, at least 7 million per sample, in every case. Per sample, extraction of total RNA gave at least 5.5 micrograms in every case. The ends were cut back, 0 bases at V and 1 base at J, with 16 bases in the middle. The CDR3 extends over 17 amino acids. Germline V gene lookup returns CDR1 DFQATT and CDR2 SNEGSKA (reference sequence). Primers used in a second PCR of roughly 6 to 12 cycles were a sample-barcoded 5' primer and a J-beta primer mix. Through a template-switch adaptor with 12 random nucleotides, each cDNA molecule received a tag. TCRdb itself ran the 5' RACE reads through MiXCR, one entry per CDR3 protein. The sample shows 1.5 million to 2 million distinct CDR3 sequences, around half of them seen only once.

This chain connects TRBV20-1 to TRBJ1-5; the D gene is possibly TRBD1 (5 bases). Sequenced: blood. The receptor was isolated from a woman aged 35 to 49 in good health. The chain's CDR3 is CSARDRGGTGSNQPQHF. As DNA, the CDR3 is TGCAGTGCTAGAGATCGAGGTGGAACAGGCAGCAATCAGCCCCAGCATTTT.